This entry lists 17 T cell receptor beta chains sequenced from one sample in a study of OX40 agonist ivuxolimab in advanced cancers. TCRdb's table, derived via immunoSEQ multiplex PCR, lists solely in-frame clones and lacks some. The sample records 65,000 to 80,000 clones, 80% being singletons. Sample: CD4+ or CD8+ T cells sorted from blood, taken in a trial of the OX40 agonist ivuxolimab. These receptors were taken from an adult with an advanced solid tumor such as melanoma, head and neck, liver or kidney cancer.

This sequence joins TRBV1 and TRBJ1-2; the table calls TRBD1, which could not be checked here. TRBV1 counts as a pseudogene. There are 20 residues in the CDR3. CDR3 loop: CTSSQEGSGDTDNYNYGYTF. CDR3 DNA sequence: TGCACCAGCAGCCAAGAGGGTAGTGGGGACACAGATAATTATAACTATGGCTACACCTTC.

This sequence joins TRBV5-1 and TRBJ2-2; the match to TRBD2 covers 9 bases. Germline loops: CDR1 SGHRS, CDR2 YFSETQ. Unmatched junction bases numbered 17, after V lost 4 bases and J lost 4 bases. There are 19 residues in the CDR3. CDR3 in amino acids: CASSPSRAAGGLVTGELFF. CDR3 bases: TGCGCCAGCAGCCCCTCCAGGGCCGCGGGAGGGTTGGTCACCGGGGAGCTGTTTTTT.

The chain links TRBV2 to TRBJ2-1, with no clear D. With 4 bases removed from V and 0 bases from J, the gap between germline ends came to 4 bases. There are 13 residues in the CDR3. Germline values: CDR1 SNHLY, CDR2 FYNNEI. CDR3 nucleotide sequence: TGTGCCAGCAGTGCAAACTCCTACAATGAGCAGTTCTTC. Amino acids: CASSANSYNEQFF.

The chain carries TRBV6-1 and TRBJ1-1; 7 bases map to TRBD1. This CDR3 is 13 amino acids long. CDR1 and CDR2 (germline): MNHNS, SASEGT. V lost 6 bases to trimming and J lost 5 bases; unmatched junction nucleotides: 6. The CDR3 nucleotides are TGTGCCAGCAGATGGCAGGGGGAAACTGAAGCTTTCTTT. Residues: CASRWQGETEAFF.

The chain recombines TRBV5-1 with TRBJ2-7; D gene ambiguous. This CDR3 has 13 amino acids. Germline V gene sequence: CDR1 SGHRS, CDR2 YFSETQ. V shed 4 bases and J shed 7 bases, with 15 bases lying between them. The CDR3 nucleotides are TGCGCCAGCAGCCCCCCCCGGTCCTGGGAGCAGTACTTC. It encodes CASSPPRSWEQYF. The whole variable domain, filled in from reference TRBV5-1 and TRBJ2-7, reads KAGVTQTPRYLIKTRGQQVTLSCSPISGHRSVSWYQQTPGQGLQFLFEYFSETQRNKGNFPGRFSGRQFSNSRSEMNVSTLELGDSALYLCASSPPRSWEQYFGPGTRLTVT.

The J gene is TRBJ2-1, the V gene TRBV19, with 12 bases lining up with TRBD2. Per the germline V gene, CDR1 is LNHDA and CDR2 is SQIVND (reference sequence). J lost 5 bases, V lost 6 bases, and 8 bases had no gene match. The CDR3 contains 16 residues. CDR3 region: CASRTSGGPGHNEQFF. Written as DNA, the CDR3 is TGTGCCAGTAGAACTAGCGGGGGGCCAGGCCACAATGAGCAGTTCTTC.

DNA of the CDR3: TGTGCCAGCAGTTTCAAAGTCCTAGGCAATCAGCCCCAGCATTTT. Translating it yields CASSFKVLGNQPQHF. This rearrangement joins TRBV6-6 to TRBJ1-5; unclear D gene. CDR1 and CDR2 from the germline V gene are MNHNY and SVGAGI (reference sequence). The CDR3 sequence is 15 residues long. V shed 4 bases and J shed 2 bases, with 12 bases lying between them.

This clone came up a few times. The chain couples TRBV5-1 to TRBJ2-7, with TRBD2 identical over 12 bases. Trimming at V came to 3 bases and at J to 4 bases, leaving 14 bases not matched to a gene. This CDR3 has 18 residues. Germline V lookup: CDR1 SGHRS, CDR2 YFSETQ. The CDR3 DNA is TGCGCCAGCAGCTCACAGGGGGGTCGGACTAGCGGGGCTTACGAGCAGTACTTC. It is translated as CASSSQGGRTSGAYEQYF.

This chain links TRBV19 with TRBJ1-6; D remains ambiguous. Trimming removed 10 bases at V and 7 bases at J, with 11 bases between. The length of the CDR3 is 12 residues. Germline assignment: CDR1 LNHDA and CDR2 SQIVND (reference sequence). The CDR3 DNA reads TGTGCCACGGGGTATAAGAATTCACCCCTCCACTTT. Translating gives CATGYKNSPLHF.

In its sample, this clone was seen a few times. The chain combines TRBV2 with TRBJ2-5, with 7 bases identical to TRBD1. The J segment lost 2 bases and the V segment lost 8 bases, leaving 11 bases of the junction unmatched. Looked up from germline, CDR1 is SNHLY and CDR2 is FYNNEI. CDR3 size: 15 residues. The DNA for the CDR3 is TGTGCCAGCCTTCAAACTCCGGGACAGCAAGAGACCCAGTACTTC. Residues: CASLQTPGQQETQYF.

This rearrangement joins TRBV2 to TRBJ2-3; 8 positions agree with TRBD1. Germline V CDR1 and CDR2: SNHLY, FYNNEI. The trim removed 3 bases at V and 4 bases at J, leaving 6 bases unmatched. The CDR3 length is 15 residues. The CDR3 reads CASSDRGRNPDTQYF. The CDR3 DNA sequence: TGTGCCAGCAGTGACAGGGGGCGCAACCCAGATACGCAGTATTTT.

The J gene is TRBJ2-1, the V gene TRBV12-2; TRBD2 was called by the table and not checked on the DNA. TRBV12-2 is reported as a pseudogene. The CDR3 has 17 residues. The CDR3 reads CASRLRVDGGSYNEQFF. The CDR3 DNA reads TGTGCAAGTCGCCTCCGGGTAGACGGGGGCTCCTACAATGAGCAGTTCTTC.

This chain joins TRBV7-2 and TRBJ2-5; D call uncertain. V was pared by 5 bases and J by 4 bases, with 5 bases between. The CDR3 length is 11 residues. From germline, CDR1 is SGHTA and CDR2 FQGNSA. The CDR3 sequence is CASSEGETQYF. The CDR3 coding sequence is TGTGCCAGCAGCGAAGGAGAGACCCAGTACTTC.

V gene TRBV2 combines with J gene TRBJ2-3; TRBD2 matches at 14 bases. The trim removed 5 bases at V and 8 bases at J, leaving 6 bases unmatched. The CDR3 extends over 15 amino acids. Per germline, CDR1 SNHLY and CDR2 FYNNEI. CDR3 nucleotide sequence: TGTGCCAGCAGTCTGGGGACTAGCGGGGGCGGTACGCAGTATTTT. Protein product: CASSLGTSGGGTQYF.

The V and J genes are TRBV5-1 and TRBJ1-1, with 8 bases aligning to TRBD1. There are 16 residues in the CDR3. CDR1 is SGHRS, CDR2 YFSETQ, per germline. V lost 3 bases and J lost 5; bases outside the gene matches: 12. The chain's CDR3 is CASSSLGQGVGTEAFF. The CDR3 region has the DNA TGCGCCAGCAGCTCCCTTGGACAGGGCGTGGGGACTGAAGCTTTCTTT.

The gene calls are TRBV7-9 and TRBJ2-4, with TRBD2 matching over 10 bases. The CDR3 is 19 amino acids. In germline, CDR1 is SEHNR, CDR2 FQNEAQ (reference sequence). Trimming took 3 bases from V and 1 from J; bases not matched to a gene: 12. Written as DNA, the CDR3 is TGTGCCAGCAGCTTCAAATCAGCGGTTAGCGGGGGGGCCAAAAACATTCAGTACTTC. Translated: CASSFKSAVSGGAKNIQYF.

V is TRBV4-2 and J is TRBJ1-1; D possibly corresponds to TRBD1 (5 bases). The CDR3 is 15 residues long. The V and J ends lost 1 base and 1 base respectively, with 10 bases between them. Germline CDR1 is LGHNA and CDR2 is YNFKEQ. CDR3 residues: CASSQGLTENTEAFF. The CDR3, as DNA: TGTGCCAGCAGCCAAGGCTTGACAGAGAACACTGAAGCTTTCTTT.